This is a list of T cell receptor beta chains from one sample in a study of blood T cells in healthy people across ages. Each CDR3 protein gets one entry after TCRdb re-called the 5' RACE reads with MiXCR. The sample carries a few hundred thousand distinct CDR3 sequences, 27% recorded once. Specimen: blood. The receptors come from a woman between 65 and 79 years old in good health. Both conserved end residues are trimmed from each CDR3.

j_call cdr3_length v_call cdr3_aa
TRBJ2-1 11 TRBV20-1 SASGLTVNEQF
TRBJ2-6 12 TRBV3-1 ASSHRSGANVLT
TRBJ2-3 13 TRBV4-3 ASSPDRGSKDTQY
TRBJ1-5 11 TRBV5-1 ASSLEGDRPQH
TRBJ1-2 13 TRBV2 ASSDSQGASDGYT
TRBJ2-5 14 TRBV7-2 ASSLGVGSYQETQY
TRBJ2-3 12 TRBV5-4 ASSLEAVTDTQY
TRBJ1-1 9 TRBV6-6 ASTDNTEAF
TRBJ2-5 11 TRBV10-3 AISRLSQETQY
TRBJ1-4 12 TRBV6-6 ASSQPGTNEKLF
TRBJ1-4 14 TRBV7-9 ASSLTIRDGNEKLF
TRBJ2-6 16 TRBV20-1 SARPWSGGPSGANVLT
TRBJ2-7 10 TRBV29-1 SVLQGAYEQY
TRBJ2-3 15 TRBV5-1 ASSLQLLTDLTDTQY
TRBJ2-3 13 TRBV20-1 SADATGDNTDAQY
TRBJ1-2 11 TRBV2 ASKAGANYGYT
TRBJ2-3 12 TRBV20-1 SALSGGATDTQY
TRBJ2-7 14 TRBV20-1 SARDPASGGPYEQY
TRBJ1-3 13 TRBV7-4 ASSPQWSSGNTIY
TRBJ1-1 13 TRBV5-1 ASSPRGAGNTEAF
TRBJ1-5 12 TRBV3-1 ASSLGQINQPQH
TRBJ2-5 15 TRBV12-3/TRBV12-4 ASSGSGRALSAKTQY
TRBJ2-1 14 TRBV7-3 TSSSRDGGSYNEQF
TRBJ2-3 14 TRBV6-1 ASSELRGTSTDTQY
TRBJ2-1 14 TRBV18 ASSPPGLSSYNEQF
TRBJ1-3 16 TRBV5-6 ASSPGWGAYQPGNTIY
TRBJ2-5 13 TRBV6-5 ASSSFLAGEETQY
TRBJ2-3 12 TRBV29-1 SVVILAGGDTQY
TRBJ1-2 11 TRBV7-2 ASGVGLYYGYT
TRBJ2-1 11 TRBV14 ASSQGLPNEQF
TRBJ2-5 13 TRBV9 ASSVAAGKGETQY
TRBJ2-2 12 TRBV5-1 ASSPVQLTGELF
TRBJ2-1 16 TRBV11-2 ASSLQAGPVGSYNEQF
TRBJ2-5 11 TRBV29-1 SVGGQGIETQY
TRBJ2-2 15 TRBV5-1 ASSLMGGTDSTGELF
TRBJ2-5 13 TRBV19 ASSTTGRMGKTQY
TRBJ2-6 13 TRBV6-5 ASSYSTSGANVLT
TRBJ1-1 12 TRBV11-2 ASSLGGWGTEAF
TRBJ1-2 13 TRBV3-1 ASSRDRVYNYGYT
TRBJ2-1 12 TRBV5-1 ASSPLNSYNEQF
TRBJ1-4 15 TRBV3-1 ASSQGDRGLTNEKLF
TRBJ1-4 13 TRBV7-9 ASSRSGQGGEKLF
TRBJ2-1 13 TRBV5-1 ASSLVQGPHNEQF
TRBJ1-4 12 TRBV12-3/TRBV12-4 ASSGGISREKLF
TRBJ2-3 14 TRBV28 ASSSLRGDWTDTQY
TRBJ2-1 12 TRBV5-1 ASSLGDAGNEQF
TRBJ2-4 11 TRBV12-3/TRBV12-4 ASSTGIGNIQY
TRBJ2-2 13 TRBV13 ASSFRDRVTGELF